This T cell receptor beta chain was observed in a study of T cell responses to AZD1222 COVID-19 vaccine. Study conclusions and caveats: All repertoire sampling was performed exclusively after the peak T cell response. Epitopes outside B.1.351 and B.1.1.7 mutated regions reportedly drew nearly half of spike TCRs.

Repertoires were generated with immunoSEQ multiplex PCR, while TCRdb's copy carries only in-frame clones and drops some. The data show about 110,000 clones, with approximately 91% seen just once and 7.5% held by the top ten. A remark on this clone: The target antigen is unknown.

Material: peripheral blood, obtained on day 0 of AZD1222 vaccination. The TCR originated in an adult in good health.

The CDR3 loop reads CASSVGGGQGEAFF. The DNA of the CDR3 is TGTGCCAGCAGCGTAGGTGGAGGGCAAGGTGAAGCTTTCTTT. The gene calls are TRBV9 and TRBJ1-1; unclear D gene. This CDR3 is built from 14 residues. V lost 0 bases and J 7 bases, leaving 13 bases between the germline ends. CDR1 is SGDLS and CDR2 is YYNGEE in the germline V gene.